This entry describes one T cell receptor (beta chain). What it recognizes is unknown. The record originates from a study of CD8+ T cells in alopecia areata. Study as a whole: Each day, treated patients took oral tofacitinib twice, at 5 to 10 mg per dose. Tofacitinib treatment spanned 6 to 18 months, with 6 months off drug afterward. Study-level points and caveats: Lesional scalp exceeded normal scalp in clonality, especially in alopecia totalis/universalis.

V was cut by 8 bases and J by 2 bases, with 13 bases left in between. CDR3 length: 13 amino acids. CDR1 and CDR2 from the germline V gene are MNHEY and SVGAGI. Separation by sorting yielded CD4+ and CD8+ T cells from PBMCs. RNA was isolated and reverse transcribed to cDNA, the sequencing template. Here immunoSEQ multiplex PCR was the method, and the copy in TCRdb shows in-frame clones only, minus some. The sample shows over 110,000 clones, 40% to 55% of them seen only once. The receptor comes from a human donor with alopecia areata. The sequenced sample was CD4+ T cells sorted from blood, obtained at week 0. The chain uses TRBV6-5 and TRBJ2-7, with D tentatively TRBD1 (6 bases). The CDR3 DNA reads as TGTGCCAGCGCCGGCTGGGACACCTACGAGCAGTACTTC. It translates to CASAGWDTYEQYF.